The source of this T cell receptor beta chain is a study of early T cells in non-severe SARS-CoV-2 infection. Study-wide background: Sequenced bulk RNA came from whole blood that was unsorted, and chains were unpaired.

Study conclusions and caveats: There was a bias toward anti-spike CD8 responses in VDJdb matching, which missed private and CD4 specificities.

Individual cDNA molecules were tagged with unique molecular identifiers. TCRdb analysed the 5' RACE reads with MiXCR anew, one entry per CDR3 protein. The sample gives approximately 50,000 distinct CDR3 sequences, around an eighth of which show up once; around 1.4% is in the top ten. The CDR3 runs 14 residues. Germline V CDR1 and CDR2: SGHTA, FQGNSA. The V gene end was trimmed by 4 bases and the J gene end by 8 bases; junction bases not matched to a gene: 9. This clonotype was detected only a few times. What it binds is not known. The clonotype originates from an adult who was a healthcare worker with PCR-confirmed SARS-CoV-2 infection or an uninfected control (not recorded which). Sequencing was performed on whole blood. The V call is TRBV7-2, the J call TRBJ1-2; 8 bases match TRBD1. The CDR3 DNA follows: TGTGCCAGCAGCTCCGCAATTGCAGGGGGCGGCTACACCTTC. Amino acid sequence: CASSSAIAGGGYTF.